The 28 T cell receptor beta chains below were found in one sample sequenced in a study of shared clonotypes between healthy human individuals. The naive CD8 fraction comprised CD45RO-negative cells positively selected for CCR7 and excluded terminally differentiated effector memory CD45RA+ cells. TCRdb's table, derived via immunoSEQ multiplex PCR, lists solely in-frame clones and lacks some. The sample holds under 1 million clones, 90% to 97% seen once. The source material was naive CD8+ T cells sorted from blood. The receptor source for this set is a man younger than 45 in good health.

The chain joins TRBV9 to TRBJ2-2; no clear D gene. The CDR3 has 15 residues. V lost 4 bases to trimming and J lost 1 base, with 11 bases between them. CDR1 is SGDLS, CDR2 YYNGEE, per germline. The CDR3 nucleotides read TGTGCCAGCAGCCAAACGAATCGGAACACCGGGGAGCTGTTTTTT. As protein: CASSQTNRNTGELFF.

This chain connects TRBV28 to TRBJ2-5, with unresolved D. Germline V lookup: CDR1 MDHEN, CDR2 SYDVKM. This CDR3 has 14 amino acids. Trimming removed 3 bases from V and 4 bases from J, with 12 bases in between. The CDR3 is CASSFIEEAETQYF. As DNA, the CDR3 is TGTGCCAGCAGTTTTATCGAAGAGGCAGAGACCCAGTACTTC.

The V gene is TRBV27, the J gene TRBJ1-2; D might be TRBD1 (5 bases). The CDR3 spans 13 residues. Germline loops: CDR1 MNHEY, CDR2 SMNVEV (reference sequence). With 0 bases removed from V and 9 bases from J, the gap between germline ends came to 11 bases. The CDR3 coding sequence is TGTGCCAGCAGTTTATCTAATGGGGGGAGCTACACCTTC. Protein: CASSLSNGGSYTF.

This rearrangement joins TRBV6-5 to TRBJ1-4; TRBD1 matches at 7 bases. Germline CDR1 reads MNHEY; CDR2 reads SVGAGI. The CDR3 sequence is 15 residues long. V lost 2 bases and J lost 5; bases outside the gene matches: 5. The DNA for the CDR3 is TGTGCCAGCAGTTACGCGGACAGGAAGAATGAAAAACTGTTTTTT. This gives the protein CASSYADRKNEKLFF.

This chain joins TRBV7-6 and TRBJ2-3; D is perhaps TRBD1 or TRBD2 (5 bases each). The CDR3 has 14 amino acids. V lost 3 bases and J 3 bases, leaving 10 bases between the germline ends. Per the germline V gene, CDR1 is SGHVS and CDR2 is FNYEAQ. The CDR3 region has the DNA TGTGCCAGCAGCTTCTCAGGGAGTACAGATACGCAGTATTTT. Residues: CASSFSGSTDTQYF.

This chain uses TRBV6-5 with TRBJ2-7; 8 nucleotides match TRBD2. The CDR3 is made up of 15 amino acids. Germline CDR1 and CDR2: MNHEY and SVGAGI. The V segment lost 6 bases and the J segment 2 bases; nucleotides outside the gene matches: 9. Here the CDR3 DNA reads TGTGCCAGCAGGGATACTAGCGGACTCCCCTACGAGCAGTACTTC. It yields the protein CASRDTSGLPYEQYF.

The chain has TRBV6-5 and TRBJ1-1; possibly TRBD1 for D (5 bases). V was trimmed by 0 bases and J by 4 bases, leaving 15 bases between them. The CDR3 sequence is 16 residues long. The germline V gene encodes CDR1 MNHEY and CDR2 SVGAGI. The CDR3 DNA is TGTGCCAGCAGTTACTCGGAGTTGGGGCTTCGCACTGAAGCTTTCTTT. This codes for CASSYSELGLRTEAFF.

The V and J genes are TRBV27 and TRBJ1-3; possibly TRBD1 for D (5 bases). This CDR3 comprises 14 residues. Per germline, CDR1 MNHEY and CDR2 SMNVEV (reference sequence). V gave up 2 bases and J gave up 8 bases, with 13 bases separating them. The CDR3 loop is CASSLAGNLDTIYF. The DNA for the CDR3 is TGTGCCAGCAGTTTAGCAGGGAATTTGGACACCATATATTTT.

The chain couples TRBV27 to TRBJ2-5; D is ambiguous. V was pared by 0 bases and J by 7 bases, with 9 bases between. Germline V gene data show CDR1 as MNHEY and CDR2 as SMNVEV (reference sequence). The CDR3 contains 13 residues. CDR3 residues: CASSLSTFGTQYF. The CDR3 DNA reads TGTGCCAGCAGTTTATCAACCTTTGGGACCCAGTACTTC.

This chain links TRBV6-1 with TRBJ2-2; possibly TRBD1 for D (6 bases). The germline V gene has CDR1 MNHNS and CDR2 SASEGT. This CDR3 region has 14 residues. V was cut by 6 bases and J by 1 base, with 9 bases left in between. The CDR3 region is CASSSTGNTGELFF. The CDR3 nucleotides are TGTGCCAGCAGCTCGACAGGGAACACCGGGGAGCTGTTTTTT.

The chain has TRBV19 and TRBJ2-1; 10 bases align to TRBD1. The CDR3 length is 13 residues. V shed 10 bases and J 3 bases; nucleotides not matched to a gene: 3. The germline V gene has CDR1 LNHDA and CDR2 SQIVND (reference sequence). CDR3: CATWTGGYNEQFF. The DNA of the CDR3 is TGTGCCACATGGACAGGGGGCTACAATGAGCAGTTCTTC.

The CDR3 here is CASSYIGDGSNYGYTF. CDR3 bases: TGTGCCAGCAGTTACATCGGAGACGGATCTAACTATGGCTACACCTTC. The chain combines TRBV6-5 with TRBJ1-2; D remains ambiguous. This CDR3 has 16 amino acids. The ends were cut back, 2 bases at V and 0 bases at J, with 13 bases in the middle. Germline V CDR1 and CDR2: MNHEY, SVGAGI.

The chain's CDR3 is CASSLRDNSYEQYF. As DNA, the CDR3 is TGTGCCAGCAGCCTGCGGGACAACTCCTACGAGCAGTACTTC. V gene TRBV7-8 combines with J gene TRBJ2-7; D possibly uses TRBD1 or TRBD2 (6 bases each). V lost 5 bases, J lost 0 bases, and 11 bases lay in between. CDR1 SGHVS and CDR2 FQNEAQ come from the germline V gene. The CDR3 totals 14 residues.

This chain uses TRBV6-1 with TRBJ1-2, with no clear D. The CDR3 contains 13 residues. Trimming left V 5 bases short and J 4 bases short, with 11 bases between. CDR1 and CDR2 (germline): MNHNS, SASEGT. In DNA form, the CDR3 reads TGTGCCAGCAGTCTTAGACTGCCCTATGGCTACACCTTC. It translates to CASSLRLPYGYTF.

The rearrangement joins TRBV28 to TRBJ2-1; no clear D. The CDR3 extends over 17 amino acids. Germline assignment: CDR1 MDHEN and CDR2 SYDVKM. The V gene lost 3 bases and the J gene lost 6 bases, with 21 bases spanning the gap. CDR3 loop: CASSFGIGSGRSNEQFF. The DNA for the CDR3 is TGTGCCAGCAGTTTCGGTATTGGGTCAGGCCGAAGCAATGAGCAGTTCTTC.

The rearrangement uses TRBV2 and TRBJ2-7; 11 bases are a match to TRBD2. The germline CDR1 and CDR2 sequences are SNHLY and FYNNEI. There are 16 residues in the CDR3. The junction had 13 bases not matched to a gene; V was cut back by 7 bases and J by 5 bases. The CDR3 region is CASKRSGGLADDEQYF. CDR3 nucleotide sequence: TGTGCCAGCAAGAGAAGTGGGGGACTAGCGGACGACGAGCAGTACTTC.

The chain recombines TRBV9 with TRBJ2-3, with D tentatively TRBD1 (7 bases). CDR1 is SGDLS, CDR2 YYNGEE, per germline. This CDR3 comprises 16 residues. Trimming left V 4 bases short and J 6 bases short, with 21 bases between. This CDR3 is CASSPRGGGVTDTQYF. For the CDR3, the DNA is TGTGCCAGCAGCCCCAGAGGGGGCGGGGTCACGGATACGCAGTATTTT.

The rearrangement joins TRBV13 to TRBJ2-1; TRBD2 aligns across 9 bases. V lost 4 bases to trimming and J lost 6 bases; unmatched junction nucleotides: 10. Germline-derived CDR1 and CDR2 are PRHDT and FYEKMQ (reference sequence). The CDR3 spans 16 residues. CDR3 in amino acids: CASSSLLAGRSNEQFF. CDR3 DNA sequence: TGTGCCAGCAGCTCCTTACTAGCGGGCAGGTCCAATGAGCAGTTCTTC.

The V and J genes are TRBV6-1 and TRBJ2-3, with D possibly matching TRBD2 (5 bases). Germline V gene data show CDR1 as MNHNS and CDR2 as SASEGT. The length of the CDR3 is 14 residues. V was shortened by 5 bases and J by 5 bases, with 14 bases between the two germline ends. CDR3 residues: CASSMWFGVDTQYF. CDR3 sequence (DNA): TGTGCCAGCAGTATGTGGTTCGGGGTAGATACGCAGTATTTT.

This clone has only one observation. The chain uses TRBV11-2 and TRBJ1-2; 8 nucleotides agree with TRBD1. Germline trimming cut 5 bases from V and 3 bases from J; bases unmatched to any gene: 8. The CDR3 consists of 15 residues. Germline V gene data show CDR1 as SGHAT and CDR2 as FQNNGV. This CDR3 is CASSPDRGWDYGYTF. The CDR3 nucleotides read TGTGCCAGCAGCCCAGACAGGGGTTGGGACTATGGCTACACCTTC.

This sequence joins TRBV10-1 and TRBJ2-7, with 7 bases fitting TRBD1. Germline V gene sequence: CDR1 WNHNN, CDR2 SYGVQD (reference sequence). Trimming at V came to 4 bases and at J to 3 bases, leaving 6 bases not matched to a gene. This CDR3 is 14 amino acids long. CDR3 DNA sequence: TGCGCCAGCAGTGCTCAGGGGGAAAACTACGAGCAGTACTTC. It specifies CASSAQGENYEQYF.

CDR3 residues: CASSIQDIHYEQYF. As DNA, the CDR3 is TGTGCCAGTAGTATCCAGGATATCCACTACGAGCAGTACTTC. The chain links TRBV19 to TRBJ2-7, with D unresolved. Trimming took off 3 bases at V and 3 bases at J, with 12 bases between the two ends. Germline-derived CDR1 and CDR2 are LNHDA and SQIVND (reference sequence). The CDR3 covers 14 residues.

CDR3: CASIVGLAGTEQFF. Here the CDR3 DNA reads TGTGCCAGCATCGTTGGACTAGCGGGAACTGAGCAGTTCTTC. The gene calls are TRBV28 and TRBJ2-1; 12 nucleotides align to TRBD2. V gave up 7 bases and J gave up 9 bases; unmatched junction bases: 7. Germline CDR1 reads MDHEN; CDR2 reads SYDVKM. The CDR3 runs to 14 residues.

The chain links TRBV28 to TRBJ2-3, with D hard to call. V lost 5 bases and J lost 0, with 9 bases in between. Germline V lookup: CDR1 MDHEN, CDR2 SYDVKM. The CDR3 is 14 amino acids. CDR3 sequence: CASSGLSSTDTQYF. The CDR3 bases are TGTGCCAGCAGTGGGTTATCTAGCACAGATACGCAGTATTTT. Full variable domain (remainder filled in from reference TRBV28 and TRBJ2-3): DVKVTQSSRYLVKRTGEKVFLECVQDMDHENMFWYRQDPGLGLRLIYFSYDVKMKEKGDIPEGYSVSREKKERFSLILESASTNQTSMYLCASSGLSSTDTQYFGPGTRLTVL.

This clone was seen only once. CDR3 sequence reads: CASSWGTINEQFF. The DNA of the CDR3 is TGCGCCAGCAGCTGGGGGACTATCAATGAGCAGTTCTTC. The chain is built from TRBV5-1 and TRBJ2-1; 7 nucleotides line up with TRBD2. V gave up 3 bases and J gave up 6 bases; unmatched junction bases: 3. Per the germline V gene, CDR1 is SGHRS and CDR2 is YFSETQ. The CDR3 runs to 13 residues.

This chain links TRBV9 with TRBJ2-2; 15 nucleotides agree with TRBD2. Germline V lookup: CDR1 SGDLS, CDR2 YYNGEE. V lost 4 bases and J lost 7; bases outside the gene matches: 5. The CDR3 length is 16 residues. The CDR3 coding sequence is TGTGCCAGCAGCCCACCGGGACTAGCGGGAGGCGGGGAGCTGTTTTTT. Its protein is CASSPPGLAGGGELFF. Supplemented by reference TRBV9 and TRBJ2-2, the full variable domain reads DSGVTQTPKHLITATGQRVTLRCSPRSGDLSVYWYQQSLDQGLQFLIQYYNGEERAKGNILERFSAQQFPDLHSELNLSSLELGDSALYFCASSPPGLAGGGELFFGEGSRLTVL.

This clone occurred a few times. The chain uses TRBV7-9 and TRBJ2-7; 12 bases align to TRBD2. Germline V gene data show CDR1 as SEHNR and CDR2 as FQNEAQ (reference sequence). Germline trimming cut 4 bases from V and 11 bases from J; bases unmatched to any gene: 9. The CDR3 is made up of 14 amino acids. CDR3 sequence (DNA): TGTGCCAGCAGCTACTCTAGCGGGAGGGAAACGGAGTACTTC. It translates to CASSYSSGRETEYF.

On this clone: At one end, the junction sequence differs from germline, possibly due to a read error. The chain links TRBV9 to TRBJ2-4; 7 bases align to TRBD1. The CDR3 spans 10 residues. CDR1 SGDLS and CDR2 YYNGEE come from the germline V gene. This chain's CDR3 is CASSGTDLDF. For the CDR3, the DNA is TGTGCCAGCAGTGGGACAGATCTGGACTTC.